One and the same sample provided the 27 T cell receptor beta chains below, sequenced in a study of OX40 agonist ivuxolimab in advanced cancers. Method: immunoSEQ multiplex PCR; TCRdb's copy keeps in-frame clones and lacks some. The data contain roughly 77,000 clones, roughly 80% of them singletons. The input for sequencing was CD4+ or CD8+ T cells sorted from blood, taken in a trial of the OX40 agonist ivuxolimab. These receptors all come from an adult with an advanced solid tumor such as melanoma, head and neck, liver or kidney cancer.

The CDR3: CASSLGRVNYGYTF. In DNA, the CDR3 is TGTGCCAGCAGCTTGGGACGGGTTAACTATGGCTACACCTTC. This chain connects TRBV5-4 to TRBJ1-2; D unclear. The CDR3 contains 14 residues. V lost 0 bases, J lost 1 base, and 7 bases lay in between. Germline CDR1 reads SGHNT; CDR2 reads YYREEE (reference sequence). Full variable domain (missing parts from reference TRBV5-4 and TRBJ1-2): ETGVTQSPTHLIKTRGQQVTLRCSSQSGHNTVSWYQQALGQGPQFIFQYYREEENGRGNFPPRFSGLQFPNYSSELNVNALELDDSALYLCASSLGRVNYGYTFGSGTRLTVV.

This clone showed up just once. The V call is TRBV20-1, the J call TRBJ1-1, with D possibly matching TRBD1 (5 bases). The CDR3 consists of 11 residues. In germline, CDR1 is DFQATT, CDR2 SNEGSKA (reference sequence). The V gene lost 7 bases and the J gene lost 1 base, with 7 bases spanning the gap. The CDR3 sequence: CSGGTNTEAFF. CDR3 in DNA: TGCAGTGGGGGGACGAACACTGAAGCTTTCTTT.

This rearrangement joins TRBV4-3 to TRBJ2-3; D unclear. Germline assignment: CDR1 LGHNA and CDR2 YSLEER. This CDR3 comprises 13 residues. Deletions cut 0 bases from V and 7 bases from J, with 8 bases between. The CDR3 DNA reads TGCGCCAGCAGCCAAGAGGTCGATAATACGCAGTATTTT. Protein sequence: CASSQEVDNTQYF.

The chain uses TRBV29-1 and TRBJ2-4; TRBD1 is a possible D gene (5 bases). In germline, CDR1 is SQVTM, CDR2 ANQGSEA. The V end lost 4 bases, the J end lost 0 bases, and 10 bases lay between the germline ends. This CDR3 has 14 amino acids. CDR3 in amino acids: CSVGGQQAKNIQYF. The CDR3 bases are TGCAGCGTTGGGGGCCAGCAAGCCAAAAACATTCAGTACTTC.

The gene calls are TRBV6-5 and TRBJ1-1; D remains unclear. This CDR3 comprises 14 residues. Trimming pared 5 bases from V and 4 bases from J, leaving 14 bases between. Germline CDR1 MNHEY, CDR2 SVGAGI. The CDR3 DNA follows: TGTGCCAGCAGTGGGCTTGAGGGTCCCACTGAAGCTTTCTTT. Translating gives CASSGLEGPTEAFF.

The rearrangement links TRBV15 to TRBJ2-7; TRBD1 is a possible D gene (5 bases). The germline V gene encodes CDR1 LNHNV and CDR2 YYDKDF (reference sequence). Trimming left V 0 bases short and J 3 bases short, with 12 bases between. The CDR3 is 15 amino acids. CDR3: CATSRDRQPRYEQYF. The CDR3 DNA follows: TGTGCCACCAGCAGAGATCGACAGCCCCGCTACGAGCAGTACTTC.

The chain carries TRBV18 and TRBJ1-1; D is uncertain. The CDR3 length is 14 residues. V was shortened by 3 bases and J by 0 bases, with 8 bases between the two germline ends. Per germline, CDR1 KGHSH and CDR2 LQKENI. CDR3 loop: CASSPTSMNTEAFF. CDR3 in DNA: TGTGCCAGCTCACCGACCTCCATGAACACTGAAGCTTTCTTT.

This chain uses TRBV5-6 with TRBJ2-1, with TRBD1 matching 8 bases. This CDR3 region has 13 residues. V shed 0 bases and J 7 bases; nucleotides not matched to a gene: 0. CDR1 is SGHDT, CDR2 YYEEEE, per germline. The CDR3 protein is CASSLDRGNEQFF. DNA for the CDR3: TGTGCCAGCAGCTTGGACAGGGGGAATGAGCAGTTCTTC.

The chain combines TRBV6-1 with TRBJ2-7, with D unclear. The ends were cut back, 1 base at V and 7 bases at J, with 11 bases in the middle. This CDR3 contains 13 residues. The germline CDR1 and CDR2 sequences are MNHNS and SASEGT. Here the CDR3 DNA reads TGTGCCAGCAGTGAAGGACTGTTACGTGAGCAGTACTTC. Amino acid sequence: CASSEGLLREQYF.

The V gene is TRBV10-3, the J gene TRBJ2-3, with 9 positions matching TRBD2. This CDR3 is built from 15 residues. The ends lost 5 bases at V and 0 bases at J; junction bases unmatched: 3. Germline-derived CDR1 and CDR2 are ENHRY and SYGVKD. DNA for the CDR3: TGTGCCATCAGTCGGAGCGGGGGGAGCACAGATACGCAGTATTTT. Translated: CAISRSGGSTDTQYF.

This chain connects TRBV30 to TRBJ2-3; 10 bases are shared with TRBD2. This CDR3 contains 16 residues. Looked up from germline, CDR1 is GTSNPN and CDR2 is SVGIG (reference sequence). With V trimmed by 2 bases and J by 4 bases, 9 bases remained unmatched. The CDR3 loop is CAWSPPPSGRADTQYF. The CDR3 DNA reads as TGTGCCTGGAGTCCCCCCCCGAGCGGGAGGGCAGATACGCAGTATTTT.

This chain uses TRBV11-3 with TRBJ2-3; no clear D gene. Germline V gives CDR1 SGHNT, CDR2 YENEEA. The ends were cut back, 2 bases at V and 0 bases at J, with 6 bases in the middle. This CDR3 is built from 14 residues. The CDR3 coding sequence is TGTGCCAGCAGCTTAATCCGTAGCACAGATACGCAGTATTTT. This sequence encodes CASSLIRSTDTQYF.

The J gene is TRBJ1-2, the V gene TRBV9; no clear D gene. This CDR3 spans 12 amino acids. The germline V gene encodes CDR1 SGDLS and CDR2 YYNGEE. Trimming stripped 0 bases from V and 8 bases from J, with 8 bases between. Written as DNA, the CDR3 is TGTGCCAGCAGCGTAGGTGTGTGGGGCTACACCTTC. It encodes CASSVGVWGYTF.

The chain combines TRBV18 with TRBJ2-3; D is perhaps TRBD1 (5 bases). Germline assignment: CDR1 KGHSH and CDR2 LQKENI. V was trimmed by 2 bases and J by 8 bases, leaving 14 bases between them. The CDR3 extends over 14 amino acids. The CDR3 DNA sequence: TGTGCCAGCTCACCAGGAAGTGGGCAGGGTACGCAGTATTTT. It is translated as CASSPGSGQGTQYF. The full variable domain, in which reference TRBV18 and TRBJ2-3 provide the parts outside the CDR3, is NAGVMQNPRHLVRRRGQEARLRCSPMKGHSHVYWYRQLPEEGLKFMVYLQKENIIDESGMPKERFSAEFPKEGPSILRIQQVVRGDSAAYFCASSPGSGQGTQYFGPGTRLTVL.

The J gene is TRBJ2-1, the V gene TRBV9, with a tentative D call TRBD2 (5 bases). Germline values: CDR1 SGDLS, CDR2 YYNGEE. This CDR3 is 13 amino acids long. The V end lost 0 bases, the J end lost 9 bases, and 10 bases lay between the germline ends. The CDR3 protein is CASSVAGWGEQFF. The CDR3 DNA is TGTGCCAGCAGCGTAGCGGGATGGGGTGAGCAGTTCTTC.

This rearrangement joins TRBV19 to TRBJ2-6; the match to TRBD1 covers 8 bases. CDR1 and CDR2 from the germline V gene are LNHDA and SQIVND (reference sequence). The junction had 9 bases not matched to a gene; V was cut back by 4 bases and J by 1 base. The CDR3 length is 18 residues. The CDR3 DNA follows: TGTGCCAGTAGTAGACAGGGGAATCTTGGGTCTGGGGCCAACGTCCTGACTTTC. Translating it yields CASSRQGNLGSGANVLTF.

CDR3 amino acids: CASSQGETQYF. In DNA form, the CDR3 reads TGCGCCAGCAGTCAGGGGGAGACCCAGTACTTC. The J gene is TRBJ2-5, the V gene TRBV10-2, with D perhaps matching TRBD1 (6 bases). CDR3 length: 11 amino acids. CDR1 and CDR2 (germline): WSHSY, SAAADI. V was cut by 5 bases and J by 5 bases, with 6 bases left in between.

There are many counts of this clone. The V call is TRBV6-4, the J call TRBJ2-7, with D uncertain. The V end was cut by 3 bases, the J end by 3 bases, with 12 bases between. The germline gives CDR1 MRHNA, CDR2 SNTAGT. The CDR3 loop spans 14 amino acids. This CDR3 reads CASSDRWRCYEQYF. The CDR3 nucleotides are TGTGCCAGCAGTGATAGGTGGCGGTGCTACGAGCAGTACTTC.

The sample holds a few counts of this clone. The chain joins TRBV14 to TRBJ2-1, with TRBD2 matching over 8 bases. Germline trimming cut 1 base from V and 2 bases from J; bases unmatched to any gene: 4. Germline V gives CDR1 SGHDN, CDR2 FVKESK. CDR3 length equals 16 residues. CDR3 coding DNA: TGTGCCAGCAGCCAAGCACCGACTAGCGCCTACAATGAGCAGTTCTTC. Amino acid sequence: CASSQAPTSAYNEQFF. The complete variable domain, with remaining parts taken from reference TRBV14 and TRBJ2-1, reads EAGVTQFPSHSVIEKGQTVTLRCDPISGHDNLYWYRRVMGKEIKFLLHFVKESKQDESGMPNNRFLAERTGGTYSTLKVQPAELEDSGVYFCASSQAPTSAYNEQFFGPGTRLTVL.

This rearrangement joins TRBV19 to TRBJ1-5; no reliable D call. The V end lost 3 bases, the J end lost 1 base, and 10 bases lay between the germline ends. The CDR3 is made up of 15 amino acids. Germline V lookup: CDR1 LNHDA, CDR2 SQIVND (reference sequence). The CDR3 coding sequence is TGTGCCAGTAGTATTTCCACGGTGAGCAATCAGCCCCAGCATTTT. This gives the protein CASSISTVSNQPQHF.

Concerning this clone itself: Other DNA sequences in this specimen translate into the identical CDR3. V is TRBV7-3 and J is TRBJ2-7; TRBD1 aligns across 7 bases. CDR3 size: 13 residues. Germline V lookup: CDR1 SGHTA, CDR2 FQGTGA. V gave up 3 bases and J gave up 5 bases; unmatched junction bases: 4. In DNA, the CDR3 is TGTGCCAGCAGCTTGACAGGGCTGGACGAGCAGTACTTC. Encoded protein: CASSLTGLDEQYF. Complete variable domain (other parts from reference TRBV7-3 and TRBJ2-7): GAGVSQTPSNKVTEKGKYVELRCDPISGHTALYWYRQSLGQGPEFLIYFQGTGAADDSGLPNDRFFAVRPEGSVSTLKIQRTERGDSAVYLCASSLTGLDEQYFGPGTRLTVT.

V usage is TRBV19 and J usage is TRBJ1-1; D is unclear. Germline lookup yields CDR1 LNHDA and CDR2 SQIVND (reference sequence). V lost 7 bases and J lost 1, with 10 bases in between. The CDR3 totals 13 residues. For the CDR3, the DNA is TGTGCCAGTACCATTGACGGGAACACTGAAGCTTTCTTT. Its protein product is CASTIDGNTEAFF.

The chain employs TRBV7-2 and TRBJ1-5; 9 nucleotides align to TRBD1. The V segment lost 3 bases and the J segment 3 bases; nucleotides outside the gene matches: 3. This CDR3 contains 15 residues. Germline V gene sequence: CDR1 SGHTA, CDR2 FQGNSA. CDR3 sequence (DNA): TGTGCCAGCAGCTTGGACAGGGGCCCCAATCAGCCCCAGCATTTT. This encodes CASSLDRGPNQPQHF. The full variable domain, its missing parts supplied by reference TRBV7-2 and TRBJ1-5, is GAGVSQSPSNKVTEKGKDVELRCDPISGHTALYWYRQSLGQGLEFLIYFQGNSAPDKSGLPSDRFSAERTGGSVSTLTIQRTQQEDSAVYLCASSLDRGPNQPQHFGDGTRLSIL.

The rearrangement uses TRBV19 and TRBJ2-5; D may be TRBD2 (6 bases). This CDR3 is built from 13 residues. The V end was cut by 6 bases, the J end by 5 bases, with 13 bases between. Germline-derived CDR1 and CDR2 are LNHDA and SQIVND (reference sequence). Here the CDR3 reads CASSPGRRETQYF. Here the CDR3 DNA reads TGTGCCAGTAGCCCGGGGAGGCGGGAGACCCAGTACTTC.

The CDR3 sequence is CASSQGTPKNQETQYF. The CDR3 nucleotides read TGTGCCAGCAGCCAAGGAACTCCGAAAAACCAAGAGACCCAGTACTTC. The V gene is TRBV4-2, the J gene TRBJ2-5; D unclear. The CDR3 is 16 amino acids. The V gene's germline CDR1 is LGHNA and CDR2 YNFKEQ. The V gene lost 1 base and the J gene lost 0 bases, with 12 bases spanning the gap.

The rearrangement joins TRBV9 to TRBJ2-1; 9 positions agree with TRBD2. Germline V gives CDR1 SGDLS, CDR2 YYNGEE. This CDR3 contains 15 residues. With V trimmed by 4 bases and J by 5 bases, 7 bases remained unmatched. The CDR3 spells CASSISGGFHNEQFF. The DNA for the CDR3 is TGTGCCAGCAGCATTAGCGGGGGTTTTCACAATGAGCAGTTCTTC. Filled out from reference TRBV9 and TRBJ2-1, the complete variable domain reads DSGVTQTPKHLITATGQRVTLRCSPRSGDLSVYWYQQSLDQGLQFLIQYYNGEERAKGNILERFSAQQFPDLHSELNLSSLELGDSALYFCASSISGGFHNEQFFGPGTRLTVL.

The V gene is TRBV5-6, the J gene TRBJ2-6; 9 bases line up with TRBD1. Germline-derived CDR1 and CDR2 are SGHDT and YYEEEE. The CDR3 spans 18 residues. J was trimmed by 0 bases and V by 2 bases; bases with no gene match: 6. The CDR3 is CASSFWTGDPSGANVLTF. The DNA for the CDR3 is TGTGCCAGCAGCTTTTGGACAGGGGACCCCTCTGGGGCCAACGTCCTGACTTTC.